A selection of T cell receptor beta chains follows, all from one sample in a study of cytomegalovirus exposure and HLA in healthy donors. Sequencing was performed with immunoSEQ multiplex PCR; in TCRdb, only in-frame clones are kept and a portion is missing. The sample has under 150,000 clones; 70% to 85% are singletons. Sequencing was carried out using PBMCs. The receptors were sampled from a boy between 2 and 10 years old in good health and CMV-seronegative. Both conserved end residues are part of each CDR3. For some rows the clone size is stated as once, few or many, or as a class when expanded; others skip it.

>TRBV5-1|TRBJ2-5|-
CASSGVGGGAEETQYF
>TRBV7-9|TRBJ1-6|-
CASSSGGDSPLHF
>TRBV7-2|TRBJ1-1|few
CASSPQTGIWTEAFF
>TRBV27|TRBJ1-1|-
CASSSRQGGWTEAFF
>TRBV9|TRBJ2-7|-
CASSVASGGRYEQYF
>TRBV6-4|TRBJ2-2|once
CASSDSGQGVGELFF
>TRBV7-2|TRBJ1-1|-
CASSLVGQGYTEAFF
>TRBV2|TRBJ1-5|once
CASSEMGESQPQHF
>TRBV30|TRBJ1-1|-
CAWRVGAGLGDTEAFF
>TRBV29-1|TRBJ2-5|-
CSVPGQVDQETQYF
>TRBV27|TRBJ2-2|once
CASSSLLTGGPLVKELFF
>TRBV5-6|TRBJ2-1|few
CASSSGLAGYNEQFF
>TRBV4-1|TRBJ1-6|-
CASSTVTGDNSPLHF
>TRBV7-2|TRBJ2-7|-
CASSRTTYYEQYF
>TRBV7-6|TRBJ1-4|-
CASSFPGEKLFF